This TCR beta chain was sequenced for a study of blood T cell repertoires in COVID-19. Study-level background: There were acute and convalescent COVID-19 samples, and they came from the United States, Italy and Spain. T cells, B-cell-depleted T cells, or PBMCs supplied cDNA or gDNA.

Per the authors' pipeline: Nucleated cell counts were estimated from reference gene primer amplification. Data came from immunoSEQ multiplex PCR; TCRdb stores just in-frame clones and leaves some out. V and J calls and clone size are given by that table; D and trimming were obtained from the DNA. There are some 190,000 clones in the sample; roughly 88% occur only once, and roughly 3% lies in the top ten. This clone was detected a few times. The V gene's germline CDR1 is SGHVS and CDR2 FQNEAQ. After removal of 5 bases from V and 2 bases from J, the junction contained 10 bases not matched to a gene. There are 16 residues in the CDR3.

This sequence was found in a man aged 55 to 70 with acute or convalescent COVID-19. Sequenced sample: peripheral blood. The chain links TRBV7-8 to TRBJ1-2; 8 bases agree with TRBD1. The CDR3 protein is CASSPRTGNANYGYTF. In DNA, the CDR3 is TGTGCCAGCAGCCCCCGGACAGGGAACGCGAACTATGGCTACACCTTC.